This entry concerns a single TCR beta chain. The CDR3 covers 14 residues. The V gene's germline CDR1 is SGHNT and CDR2 YYREEE (reference sequence). The V gene lost 4 bases and the J gene lost 5 bases, with 13 bases spanning the gap. Enrolled during active infection, Seattle patients were then followed longitudinally. This specimen belongs to a study of blood T cell repertoires in COVID-19. Across the study: Donors in the United States, Italy and Spain gave samples during acute or convalescent COVID-19.

Authors' analysis steps: Estimates of nucleated cell counts were drawn from the amplification of reference gene primers. Profiling relied on immunoSEQ multiplex PCR, and the TCRdb table lists in-frame clones only, not all of them. Clone size and V and J calls were adopted from that table, with D and trimming inferred from the DNA. The repertoire consists of about 70,000 clones, with roughly nine tenths occurring once and the leading ten covering approximately 2.4%. The receptor comes from a man aged 50-60 years with COVID-19, enrolled during active disease. J is TRBJ2-1 and V is TRBV5-4; D perhaps matches TRBD2 (5 bases). The source material was peripheral blood. DNA of the CDR3: TGTGCCAGCAGCCCACGCCCGAGGGACAATGAGCAGTTCTTC. Protein: CASSPRPRDNEQFF.